The TCR beta chain described here comes from a study of blood T cell repertoires in COVID-19. Study-level information: There were acute and convalescent COVID-19 samples, and they came from the United States, Italy and Spain.

This clone has more than one count but fewer than ten. The table came from immunoSEQ multiplex PCR; TCRdb's copy has only in-frame clones and leaves some out. The sample has fewer than 150,000 clones, 87% seen once. This CDR3 region has 16 residues. With 5 bases clipped from V and 4 bases from J, the junction kept 4 bases outside the gene matches. CDR1 KGHDR and CDR2 SFDVKD come from the germline V gene. The receptor was derived from an older woman with acute or convalescent COVID-19. The chain couples TRBV24-1 to TRBJ2-2; 12 nucleotides agree with TRBD2. Sequencing input: peripheral blood. The CDR3 coding sequence is TGTGCCACCAGTGTCACGGGACTAGCGGGCACCGGGGAGCTGTTTTTT. This gives the protein CATSVTGLAGTGELFF.